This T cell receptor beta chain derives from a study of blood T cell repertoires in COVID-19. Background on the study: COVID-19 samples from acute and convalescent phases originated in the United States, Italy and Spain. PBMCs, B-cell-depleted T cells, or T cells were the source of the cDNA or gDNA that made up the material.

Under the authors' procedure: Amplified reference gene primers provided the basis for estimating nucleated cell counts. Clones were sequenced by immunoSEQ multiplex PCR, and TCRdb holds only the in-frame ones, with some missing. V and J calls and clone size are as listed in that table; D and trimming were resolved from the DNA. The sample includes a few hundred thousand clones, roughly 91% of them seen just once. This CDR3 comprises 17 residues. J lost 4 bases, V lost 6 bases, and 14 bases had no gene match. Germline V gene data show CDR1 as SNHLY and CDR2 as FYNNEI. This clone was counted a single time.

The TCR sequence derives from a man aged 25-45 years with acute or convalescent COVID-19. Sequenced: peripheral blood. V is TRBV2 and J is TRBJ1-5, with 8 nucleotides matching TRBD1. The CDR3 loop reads CASSKSPRTGNNQPQHF. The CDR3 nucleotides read TGTGCCAGCAGCAAAAGCCCTAGGACAGGGAATAATCAGCCCCAGCATTTT. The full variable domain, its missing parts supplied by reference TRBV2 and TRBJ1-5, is EPEVTQTPSHQVTQMGQEVILRCVPISNHLYFYWYRQILGQKVEFLVSFYNNEISEKSEIFDDQFSVERPDGSNFTLKIRSTKLEDSAMYFCASSKSPRTGNNQPQHFGDGTRLSIL.